This record looks at one T cell receptor beta chain sequence and its context. These data belong to a study of cytomegalovirus exposure and HLA in healthy donors. PCR used 60 Vbeta primers and 13 Jbeta primers. Profiling relied on immunoSEQ multiplex PCR, and the TCRdb table lists in-frame clones only, not all of them. This sample has fewer than 250,000 clones; around 75% occur once, and the top ten carry 3.1%. Looked up from germline, CDR1 is LNHDA and CDR2 is SQIVND (reference sequence). V lost 6 bases to trimming and J lost 6 bases; unmatched junction nucleotides: 6. The CDR3 runs to 14 residues. This TCR came from a woman younger than 45 in good health and CMV-seropositive. The gene calls are TRBV19 and TRBJ1-5, with 9 bases aligning to TRBD1. Material for sequencing was PBMCs. The CDR3 spells CASSLTGGSQPQHF. The CDR3 nucleotides read TGTGCCAGTAGCCTAACAGGGGGCTCTCAGCCCCAGCATTTT.